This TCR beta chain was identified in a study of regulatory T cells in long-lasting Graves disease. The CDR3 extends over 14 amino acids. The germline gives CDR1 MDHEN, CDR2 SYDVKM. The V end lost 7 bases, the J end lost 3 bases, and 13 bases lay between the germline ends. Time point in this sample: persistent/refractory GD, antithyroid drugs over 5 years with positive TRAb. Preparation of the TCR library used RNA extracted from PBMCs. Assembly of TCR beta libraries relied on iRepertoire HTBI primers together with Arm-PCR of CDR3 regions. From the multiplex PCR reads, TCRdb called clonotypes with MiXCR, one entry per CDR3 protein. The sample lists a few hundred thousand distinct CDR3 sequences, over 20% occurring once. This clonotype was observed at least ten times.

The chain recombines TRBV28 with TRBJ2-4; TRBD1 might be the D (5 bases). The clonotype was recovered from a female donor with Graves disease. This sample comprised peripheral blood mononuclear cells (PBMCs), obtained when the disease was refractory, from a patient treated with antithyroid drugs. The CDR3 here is CASNPQGIKNIQYF. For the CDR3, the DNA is TGTGCCAGCAATCCTCAGGGCATCAAAAACATTCAGTACTTC.